The 25 T cell receptor beta chains reported below all come from one sample, sequenced in a study of CD8 T cells in Susac syndrome. Random hexamers were used to reverse transcribe the RNA input (about 0.5 to 1 ug). One entry per CDR3 protein results from TCRdb running MiXCR on the immunoSEQ multiplex PCR reads. Of some 140,000 distinct CDR3 sequences listed, 75% to 90% are singletons. The source material was CD8+ T cells from PBMCs. The receptors derive from a human donor with multiple sclerosis.

This sequence joins TRBV7-9 and TRBJ2-7; 9 bases agree with TRBD2. Germline CDR1 SEHNR, CDR2 FQNEAQ (reference sequence). This CDR3 is built from 12 residues. V trimming: 4 bases; J trimming: 9 bases; junction bases outside the gene matches: 4. The CDR3 DNA sequence: TGTGCCAGCAGCTCCCTAGCGGGAACGCAGTACGTC. Its translation: CASSSLAGTQYV.

This chain joins TRBV5-1 and TRBJ2-2; no clear D gene. Germline CDR1 and CDR2: SGHRS and YFSETQ. This CDR3 is 13 amino acids long. V shed 0 bases and J shed 5 bases, with 5 bases lying between them. The CDR3 protein is CASSLAATGELFF. The DNA for the CDR3 is TGCGCCAGCAGCTTGGCGGCAACCGGGGAGCTGTTTTTT.

The genes are TRBV30 and TRBJ2-2; TRBD1 might be the D (8 bases). The V end lost 6 bases, the J end lost 5 bases, and 16 bases lay between the germline ends. The germline V gene has CDR1 GTSNPN and CDR2 SVGIG (reference sequence). The CDR3 is 14 amino acids. The CDR3 nucleotides read TGTGCCTGCCAGGGGGCTAGCGGTACCGGGGAGCTGTTTTTT. Translating gives CACQGASGTGELFF.

The chain links TRBV27 to TRBJ1-5; D uncertain. V lost 5 bases and J 3 bases, leaving 8 bases between the germline ends. In germline, CDR1 is MNHEY, CDR2 SMNVEV (reference sequence). The CDR3 contains 13 residues. The chain's CDR3 is CASSPDLNQPQHF. Here the CDR3 DNA reads TGTGCCAGCAGTCCGGACCTCAATCAGCCCCAGCATTTT.

The rearrangement uses TRBV7-2 and TRBJ2-7, with D perhaps TRBD2 (5 bases). Germline V lookup: CDR1 SGHTA, CDR2 FQGNSA. CDR3 length: 16 residues. Trimming left V 2 bases short and J 1 base short, with 15 bases between. CDR3 residues: CASSLNGEPNSYEQYF. The CDR3 DNA sequence: TGTGCCAGCAGCTTAAACGGGGAACCTAATTCCTACGAGCAGTACTTC.

This chain uses TRBV5-6 with TRBJ1-2, with D unclear. Trimming removed 0 bases from V and 3 bases from J, with 15 bases in between. From germline, CDR1 is SGHDT and CDR2 YYEEEE. The CDR3 covers 16 residues. The CDR3 region is CASSLDFISVDYGYTF. The CDR3 region has the DNA TGTGCCAGCAGCTTGGATTTCATTTCGGTCGACTATGGCTACACCTTC.

The chain carries TRBV5-4 and TRBJ2-1; 7 bases fit TRBD2. The CDR3 is 16 amino acids. V shed 0 bases and J 10 bases; nucleotides not matched to a gene: 13. Germline CDR1 reads SGHNT; CDR2 reads YYREEE (reference sequence). CDR3 residues: CASSLDGREWGGEQFF. CDR3 DNA sequence: TGTGCCAGCAGCTTGGACGGGCGGGAGTGGGGTGGAGAGCAGTTCTTC.

This chain links TRBV5-6 with TRBJ1-2, with D perhaps TRBD1 (6 bases). This CDR3 is built from 16 residues. Per the germline V gene, CDR1 is SGHDT and CDR2 is YYEEEE. V lost 1 base, J lost 3 bases, and 16 bases lay in between. This chain's CDR3 is CASSLLGHYLDYGYTF. DNA of the CDR3: TGTGCCAGCAGCTTGCTGGGACATTATTTGGACTATGGCTACACCTTC.

This chain joins TRBV7-9 and TRBJ1-4; D remains ambiguous. The CDR3 loop spans 15 amino acids. The V and J ends lost 3 bases and 3 bases respectively, with 11 bases between them. Germline V gene lookup returns CDR1 SEHNR and CDR2 FQNEAQ (reference sequence). The CDR3 coding sequence is TGTGCCAGCAGCTTGACGGCGGACTCTAATGAAAAACTGTTTTTT. Protein: CASSLTADSNEKLFF.

This chain uses TRBV19 with TRBJ1-5; 7 positions agree with TRBD1. In germline, CDR1 is LNHDA, CDR2 SQIVND (reference sequence). J was trimmed by 0 bases and V by 5 bases; bases with no gene match: 7. The CDR3 has 16 residues. This chain's CDR3 is CASSWGGQISNQPQHF. The CDR3 bases are TGTGCCAGTAGTTGGGGGGGACAGATTAGCAATCAGCCCCAGCATTTT. Combining the CDR3 with reference TRBV19 and TRBJ1-5 gives the whole variable domain DGGITQSPKYLFRKEGQNVTLSCEQNLNHDAMYWYRQDPGQGLRLIYYSQIVNDFQKGDIAEGYSVSREKKESFPLTVTSAQKNPTAFYLCASSWGGQISNQPQHFGDGTRLSIL.

V and J are TRBV7-2 and TRBJ1-5, with D possibly being TRBD1 (6 bases). The CDR3 has 15 amino acids. V was trimmed by 1 base and J by 4 bases, leaving 11 bases between them. Germline CDR1 and CDR2: SGHTA and FQGNSA. CDR3: CASSLVQGPNQPQHF. The CDR3 DNA reads TGTGCCAGCAGCTTAGTACAGGGACCTAATCAGCCCCAGCATTTT. Full variable domain (rest looked up from reference TRBV7-2 and TRBJ1-5): GAGVSQSPSNKVTEKGKDVELRCDPISGHTALYWYRQSLGQGLEFLIYFQGNSAPDKSGLPSDRFSAERTGGSVSTLTIQRTQQEDSAVYLCASSLVQGPNQPQHFGDGTRLSIL.

This rearrangement joins TRBV27 to TRBJ2-1, with TRBD1 matching over 8 bases. V was pared by 3 bases and J by 9 bases, with 4 bases of the junction left unmatched. CDR1 and CDR2 (germline): MNHEY, SMNVEV (reference sequence). This CDR3 comprises 13 residues. CDR3 bases: TGTGCCAGCAGTTTCGCAGGGGGCGGTGAGCAGTTCTTC. The encoded protein is CASSFAGGGEQFF.

This clonotype was observed once. V gene TRBV12-3 or TRBV12-4 combines with J gene TRBJ2-3; TRBD2 agrees at 9 bases. The CDR3 runs 16 residues. With V trimmed by 3 bases and J by 2 bases, 6 bases remained unmatched. The CDR3 coding sequence is TGTGCCAGCAGTTTCTTGGCTAGCGGGATCACAGATACGCAGTATTTT. Translation: CASSFLASGITDTQYF.

The chain recombines TRBV27 with TRBJ2-1; D not resolved. Trimming removed 2 bases from V and 6 bases from J, with 11 bases in between. CDR3 length equals 14 residues. The germline V gene encodes CDR1 MNHEY and CDR2 SMNVEV (reference sequence). CDR3: CASSLGPVINEQFF. CDR3 in DNA: TGTGCCAGCAGTTTAGGTCCCGTCATCAATGAGCAGTTCTTC.

This clonotype was observed a handful of times. This chain connects TRBV20-1 to TRBJ2-3, with 9 nucleotides matching TRBD1. The CDR3 length is 14 residues. CDR1 DFQATT and CDR2 SNEGSKA come from the germline V gene (reference sequence). The CDR3 DNA reads TGCAGCCTTCCGGACAGGGGATCCACAGATACGCAGTATTTT. This gives the protein CSLPDRGSTDTQYF.

This clonotype was observed a single time. The chain is built from TRBV20-1 and TRBJ2-7; perhaps TRBD2 as D (5 bases). The length of the CDR3 is 14 residues. Between the trimmed V and J ends, which lost 6 bases and 2 bases, there was a span of 17 bases. Germline values: CDR1 DFQATT, CDR2 SNEGSKA (reference sequence). The CDR3: CSANLPSQTYEQYF. DNA of the CDR3: TGCAGTGCGAATCTGCCTAGCCAAACCTACGAGCAGTACTTC.

The gene calls are TRBV27 and TRBJ2-3, with TRBD2 as a possible D gene (6 bases). With 10 bases removed from V and 6 bases from J, the gap between germline ends came to 20 bases. In germline, CDR1 is MNHEY, CDR2 SMNVEV (reference sequence). The CDR3 totals 14 residues. The CDR3 nucleotides are TGTGCCACCACTGAGGCGCAAGGAGGGGATACGCAGTATTTT. Its translation: CATTEAQGGDTQYF.

This clonotype was counted a few times. DNA of the CDR3: TGTGCCAGCAGCTTAAGTCGGCGGGAGGGGCCCCACGAGCAGTACGTC. It translates to CASSLSRREGPHEQYV. V is TRBV7-3 and J is TRBJ2-7; the match to TRBD2 covers 9 bases. With 1 base clipped from V and 5 bases from J, the junction kept 9 bases outside the gene matches. This CDR3 spans 16 amino acids. Per germline, CDR1 SGHTA and CDR2 FQGTGA.

The rearrangement links TRBV7-8 to TRBJ2-2; D uncertain. V dropped 4 bases and J dropped 4 bases, with 10 bases sitting between them. Germline V gene sequence: CDR1 SGHVS, CDR2 FQNEAQ. There are 14 residues in the CDR3. CDR3 residues: CASSSRPSTGELFF. The CDR3 DNA reads as TGTGCCAGCAGCTCCAGACCCTCCACCGGGGAGCTGTTTTTT.

Only a few counts were recorded for this clonotype. The rearrangement links TRBV5-5 to TRBJ2-6, with 10 bases fitting TRBD1. The V and J ends lost 5 bases and 5 bases, in that order; junction bases with no gene match: 10. This CDR3 has 17 residues. Per the germline V gene, CDR1 is SGHKS and CDR2 is YYEKEE (reference sequence). The CDR3 DNA reads TGTGCCAGCAGTATCCGGGACAGGGGAATGCGGGCCAACGTCCTGACTTTC. Protein product: CASSIRDRGMRANVLTF.

This clonotype appeared once. The chain links TRBV5-6 to TRBJ2-7; D is uncertain. The germline V gene encodes CDR1 SGHDT and CDR2 YYEEEE. V lost 0 bases and J lost 6, with 10 bases in between. The length of the CDR3 is 13 residues. DNA of the CDR3: TGTGCCAGCAGCTTGGGAGCAGTACGCGAGCAGTACTTC. It codes for CASSLGAVREQYF.

This rearrangement joins TRBV11-3 to TRBJ2-6; D unclear. This CDR3 is built from 16 residues. Looked up from germline, CDR1 is SGHNT and CDR2 is YENEEA. V dropped 0 bases and J dropped 0 bases, with 6 bases sitting between them. The CDR3 reads CASSLEGFSGANVLTF. The CDR3 DNA reads TGTGCCAGCAGCTTAGAGGGTTTCTCTGGGGCCAACGTCCTGACTTTC.

This clonotype appeared a single time. The chain combines TRBV27 with TRBJ1-1; D is uncertain. The germline gives CDR1 MNHEY, CDR2 SMNVEV (reference sequence). With 5 bases removed from V and 8 bases from J, the gap between germline ends came to 15 bases. The CDR3 spans 13 residues. The CDR3 loop reads CASSEVAGLEAFF. The CDR3 region has the DNA TGTGCCAGCAGTGAAGTCGCGGGTTTGGAAGCTTTCTTT.

The rearrangement uses TRBV10-3 and TRBJ2-7; TRBD1 agrees at 8 bases. V shed 2 bases, J shed 6 bases, and the junction held 0 bases outside the gene matches. This CDR3 is built from 12 residues. Looked up from germline, CDR1 is ENHRY and CDR2 is SYGVKD. The CDR3 region is CAISETGGEQYV. The CDR3 region has the DNA TGTGCCATCAGTGAGACAGGGGGCGAGCAGTACGTC.

The chain is built from TRBV25-1 and TRBJ2-1; no reliable D call. Germline V gives CDR1 MGHDK, CDR2 SYGVNS. The CDR3 contains 11 residues. V was clipped by 4 bases and J by 7 bases, with 5 bases between them. This chain's CDR3 is CASSGWNEQFF. The CDR3 bases are TGTGCCAGCAGTGGGTGGAATGAGCAGTTCTTC.